This T cell receptor (beta chain) was captured by sequencing in a study of T cell responses to AZD1222 COVID-19 vaccine. On this clone itself: Its matching antigen is unknown.

The table came from immunoSEQ multiplex PCR; TCRdb's copy has only in-frame clones and leaves some out. The sample carries roughly 160,000 clones, roughly 92% recorded once. General study findings and limits: Unmutated variant regions are reportedly targeted by nearly half of spike-specific TCRs.

Germline CDR1 GTSNPN, CDR2 SVGIG (reference sequence). There are 15 residues in the CDR3. Trimming removed 7 bases from V and 2 bases from J; junction bases left unmatched: 13. The sample consisted of peripheral blood, taken on day 0 of AZD1222 vaccination. This clonotype originated in an adult in good health. The rearrangement joins TRBV30 to TRBJ2-7; 8 bases match TRBD1. DNA for the CDR3: TGTGCCTCTATGGCCCGGGACAGGATGACCTACGAGCAGTACTTC. Encoded protein: CASMARDRMTYEQYF. Together with reference TRBV30 and TRBJ2-7, the CDR3 gives the full variable domain: SQTIHQWPATLVQPVGSPLSLECTVEGTSNPNLYWYRQAAGRGLQLLFYSVGIGQISSEVPQNLSASRPQDRQFILSSKKLLLSDSGFYLCASMARDRMTYEQYFGPGTRLTVT.